This T cell receptor beta chain stems from a study of graft-versus-host responses after intestinal transplantation. Study-wide background: All of the recipients had induction that used anti-thymocyte globulin, then tacrolimus and steroids for approximately 3 years. Findings and limits, study-wide: Detected in recipient marrow were GvH clones, some of which were first observed in ileum or blood. Researchers found peak circulating GvH clone levels linked to early post-transplant HvG declines.

Clones were read by immunoSEQ multiplex PCR, and TCRdb kept only the in-frame ones, dropping some. The profile covers some 14,000 clones, with around 35% appearing a single time and 1.9% taken by the ten largest. The plating included some 200,000 irradiated, violet-dye-labeled stimulator cells together with some 200,000 CFSE-labeled responder cells. Once the reaction had ended, proliferating CFSE-low CD3+CD4+ and CD3+CD8+ responders were sorted. A few counts support this clone. Specimen: alloreactive CD8+ T cells from a mixed lymphocyte reaction culture, collected before intestinal transplant. The subset: CFSE-low proliferating T cells sorted from approximately six-day pre-transplant mixed lymphocyte reaction (GvH or HvG direction). The TCR was taken from a human patient who received an intestinal transplant.

Here the CDR3 DNA reads TGTGCCAGCAGCCCCCACCCGATTGCAGGGGGGTATAGCACAGATACGCAGTATTTT. Encoded protein: CASSPHPIAGGYSTDTQYF. The chain uses TRBV7-2 and TRBJ2-3; the D gene is possibly TRBD1 (7 bases). The germline V gene has CDR1 SGHTA and CDR2 FQGNSA. This CDR3 is built from 19 residues. V was trimmed by 5 bases and J by 0 bases, leaving 24 bases between them.